This passage covers 12 T cell receptor beta chains from one sample sequenced in a study of beta chain features in type 1 diabetes. The authors reverse transcribed all of the isolated RNA, so sequencing captured expressed TCRB transcripts. Method: immunoSEQ multiplex PCR; TCRdb's copy keeps in-frame clones and lacks some. The sample yields hundreds of thousands of clones, 10% to 15% seen once. Source material: naive CD4+ T cells from blood. The receptors were sampled from a man between 18 and 35 years old in good health.

V and J are TRBV28 and TRBJ2-1; 10 positions agree with TRBD2. V was pared by 4 bases and J by 10 bases, with 7 bases of the junction left unmatched. The CDR3 is 14 residues long. Germline-derived CDR1 and CDR2 are MDHEN and SYDVKM. The CDR3 spells CASSSSGRAGEQFF. The CDR3 DNA is TGTGCCAGCAGTTCAAGCGGGAGGGCCGGGGAGCAGTTCTTC. The full variable domain, rest sourced from reference TRBV28 and TRBJ2-1, is DVKVTQSSRYLVKRTGEKVFLECVQDMDHENMFWYRQDPGLGLRLIYFSYDVKMKEKGDIPEGYSVSREKKERFSLILESASTNQTSMYLCASSSSGRAGEQFFGPGTRLTVL.

This rearrangement joins TRBV27 to TRBJ2-2; 8 bases line up with TRBD1. The CDR3 extends over 15 amino acids. Per the germline V gene, CDR1 is MNHEY and CDR2 is SMNVEV (reference sequence). V lost 3 bases and J lost 3; bases outside the gene matches: 3. The CDR3 here is CASSLDRVDTGELFF. DNA for the CDR3: TGTGCCAGCAGTTTGGACAGGGTGGACACCGGGGAGCTGTTTTTT.

This chain links TRBV29-1 with TRBJ1-3; D remains ambiguous. The germline V gene encodes CDR1 SQVTM and CDR2 ANQGSEA. V gave up 6 bases and J gave up 0 bases, with 9 bases separating them. This CDR3 comprises 13 residues. The CDR3: CSVSVSSGNTIYF. The CDR3 nucleotides are TGCAGCGTGTCGGTTAGCTCTGGAAACACCATATATTTT.

The chain carries TRBV7-9 and TRBJ2-5, with D possibly TRBD1 on 6 matching bases. The CDR3 loop spans 14 amino acids. The V gene lost 4 bases and the J gene lost 4 bases, with 13 bases spanning the gap. Germline CDR1 SEHNR, CDR2 FQNEAQ (reference sequence). The chain's CDR3 is CASSSWGHRETQYF. The DNA of the CDR3 is TGTGCCAGCAGCTCATGGGGACACCGAGAGACCCAGTACTTC.

This clone was counted a few times. This chain joins TRBV7-3 and TRBJ1-2; D might be TRBD1 (6 bases). Trimming shortened V by 1 base and J by 8 bases, and 14 bases separated the two germline ends. Germline loops: CDR1 SGHTA, CDR2 FQGTGA. The CDR3 has 14 amino acids. The CDR3 region has the DNA TGTGCCAGCAGCTTAAATTTACAGGGTGACGGCTACACCTTC. Translated: CASSLNLQGDGYTF.

J is TRBJ1-2 and V is TRBV20-1; no firm D call. From germline, CDR1 is DFQATT and CDR2 SNEGSKA (reference sequence). The CDR3 runs to 11 residues. Trimming shortened V by 6 bases and J by 7 bases, and 12 bases separated the two germline ends. The chain's CDR3 is CSASPFTGYTF. CDR3 in DNA: TGCAGTGCGAGCCCCTTCACTGGCTACACCTTC.

This clone was counted only a few times. The chain joins TRBV9 to TRBJ2-7; weak D call: TRBD2 (5 bases). V was trimmed by 0 bases and J by 4 bases, leaving 14 bases between them. Germline CDR1 is SGDLS and CDR2 is YYNGEE. The CDR3 has 15 amino acids. In nucleotides, the CDR3 is TGTGCCAGCAGCGTAGGGACGGGGAACCATTACGAGCAGTACTTC. It specifies CASSVGTGNHYEQYF.

This clone appeared a few times. The rearrangement uses TRBV10-3 and TRBJ2-7; D remains unclear. The V gene's germline CDR1 is ENHRY and CDR2 SYGVKD. CDR3 length equals 16 residues. V lost 3 bases and J lost 0, with 15 bases in between. The CDR3 bases are TGTGCCATCAGTGACAGTATCGGAGACGCCTCCTACGAGCAGTACTTC. It is translated as CAISDSIGDASYEQYF.

This clone has just a few counts. The gene calls are TRBV5-1 and TRBJ2-6, with D perhaps matching TRBD2 (6 bases). The CDR3 loop spans 19 amino acids. CDR1 SGHRS and CDR2 YFSETQ come from the germline V gene. The V and J ends lost 0 bases and 0 bases respectively, with 16 bases between them. Here the CDR3 reads CASSLASHMGGSGANVLTF. The CDR3 DNA reads as TGCGCCAGCAGCTTGGCCAGTCACATGGGGGGCTCTGGGGCCAACGTCCTGACTTTC.

The chain couples TRBV6-5 to TRBJ1-2, with D uncertain. The V and J ends lost 0 bases and 0 bases respectively, with 5 bases between them. Germline V gene data show CDR1 as MNHEY and CDR2 as SVGAGI. The CDR3 covers 14 residues. The CDR3 protein is CASSYSSTNYGYTF. CDR3 DNA: TGTGCCAGCAGTTACTCGTCCACTAACTATGGCTACACCTTC.

The genes are TRBV7-2 and TRBJ1-1; D not resolved. The ends were cut back, 4 bases at V and 1 base at J, with 10 bases in the middle. In germline, CDR1 is SGHTA, CDR2 FQGNSA. The CDR3 runs 14 residues. CDR3 in DNA: TGTGCCAGCAGCTCGTACGGCGGGAACACTGAAGCTTTCTTT. Its translation is CASSSYGGNTEAFF.

The chain has TRBV11-2 and TRBJ1-2; 7 bases are a match to TRBD1. Germline values: CDR1 SGHAT, CDR2 FQNNGV. V shed 4 bases, J shed 4 bases, and the junction held 6 bases outside the gene matches. The CDR3 contains 14 residues. The CDR3 bases are TGTGCCAGCAGCTCCTCTGGGACAGTCTATGGCTACACCTTC. This codes for CASSSSGTVYGYTF.